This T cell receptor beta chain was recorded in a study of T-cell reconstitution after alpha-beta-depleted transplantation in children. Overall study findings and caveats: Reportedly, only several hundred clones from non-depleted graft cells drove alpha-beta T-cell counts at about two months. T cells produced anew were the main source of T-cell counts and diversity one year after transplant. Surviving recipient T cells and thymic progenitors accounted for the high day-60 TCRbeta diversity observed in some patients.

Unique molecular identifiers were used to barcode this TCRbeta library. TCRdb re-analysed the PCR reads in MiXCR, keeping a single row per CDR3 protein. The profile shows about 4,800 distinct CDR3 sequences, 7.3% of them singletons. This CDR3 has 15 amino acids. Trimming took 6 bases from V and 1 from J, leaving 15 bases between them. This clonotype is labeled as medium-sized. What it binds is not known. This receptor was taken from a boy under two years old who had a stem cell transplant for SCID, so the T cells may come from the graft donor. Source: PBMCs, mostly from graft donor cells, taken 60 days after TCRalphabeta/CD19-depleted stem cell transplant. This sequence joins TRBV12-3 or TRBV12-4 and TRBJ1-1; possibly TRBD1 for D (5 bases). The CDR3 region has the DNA TGTGCCAGCAGGGCCCCATCAGACAGGAACACTGAAGCTTTCTTT. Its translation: CASRAPSDRNTEAFF.